The rows below give T cell receptor beta chains drawn from one sample of a study of blood T cell repertoires in COVID-19. TCRdb's copy holds only in-frame clones and misses some; the assay was immunoSEQ multiplex PCR. The sample shows 390,000 or so clones, approximately 87% of them seen only once. The sample consisted of PBMCs or T cells enriched from blood (not recorded which). These receptors were collected from a woman aged 45-65 years who had recovered from COVID-19. CDR3s include the opening cysteine and the closing phenylalanine or tryptophan. The order of the fields is CDR3 DNA, CDR3 protein, D gene, J gene, V gene, clone size. A D gene is named only where the DNA matches it firmly. Rows may omit the clone size; those that give it use once, few, many or a size class.

TGCGCCAGCAGCCAAGAATATAGTAGCAATCAGCCCCAGCATTTT,CASSQEYSSNQPQHF,.,TRBJ1-5,TRBV4-3,.
TGTGCCAGCAGCTTAGAAGGGTTGGGAGTCGGCACAGATACGCAGTATTTT,CASSLEGLGVGTDTQYF,.,TRBJ2-3,TRBV13,.
TGTGCCAGCCTCCCCTTAGCGGGCACTGAAGCTTTCTTT,CASLPLAGTEAFF,.,TRBJ1-1,TRBV27,few
TGTGCCAGCAACTCCGGGTCCTACAATGAGCAGTTCTTC,CASNSGSYNEQFF,.,TRBJ2-1,TRBV7-2,.
TGCGCCAGCAGCTTGGCCACAGGGTATAAAGAAAAACTGTTTTTT,CASSLATGYKEKLFF,.,TRBJ1-4,TRBV5-1,.
TGTGCCAGCAGCGGCACCGGGACAGGGCAATACAATGAGCAGTTCTTC,CASSGTGTGQYNEQFF,TRBD1,TRBJ2-1,TRBV5-5,.
TGTGCCAGCAGTGAAGCGGGGCAGGAGGGCTATGGCTACACCTTC,CASSEAGQEGYGYTF,.,TRBJ1-2,TRBV6-1,few
TGTGCCAGCAGTGAAGTCGCAGGGACCTACGAGCAGTACTTC,CASSEVAGTYEQYF,.,TRBJ2-7,TRBV2,.
TGTGCCACCAGTGATCCTACCACCGCGGGACAGGGTCTTCTTGAGCAGTTCTTC,CATSDPTTAGQGLLEQFF,TRBD1,TRBJ2-1,TRBV24-1,.
TGCGCTCCAGTTCAAGAGACCCAGTACTTC,CAPVQETQYF,.,TRBJ2-5,TRBV5-1,.
TGTGCCAGCAGTGAAGGTCAAGGGGAGGGCACTGAAGCTTTCTTT,CASSEGQGEGTEAFF,.,TRBJ1-1,TRBV6-1,.
TGCGCCAGCAGCCAAGAGCAGGGTAATGGCTACACCTTC,CASSQEQGNGYTF,.,TRBJ1-2,TRBV4-3,.
TGTGCCAGTACCCTGCGGGGGGGCTCGTTATCCCTCCACTTT,CASTLRGGSLSLHF,.,TRBJ1-6,TRBV19,.
TGTGCCAGCAGTGAAATGGAGGGGGCGGTAAACACCATATATTTT,CASSEMEGAVNTIYF,TRBD1,TRBJ1-3,TRBV6-1,.
TGTGCCAGCAGCGTAGCTAGCAACACCGGGGAGCTGTTTTTT,CASSVASNTGELFF,.,TRBJ2-2,TRBV9,.
TGTGCCAGTAGTCATGGTGACAGGCCTTACAATGAGCAGTTCTTC,CASSHGDRPYNEQFF,.,TRBJ2-1,TRBV19,.
TGTGCCAGCTCACCAGGACAGAACACCGGGGAGCTGTTTTTT,CASSPGQNTGELFF,.,TRBJ2-2,TRBV18,few
TGTGCCAGCAGCCCGATTTGGACAGCGGACTCCTACGAGCAGTACTTC,CASSPIWTADSYEQYF,.,TRBJ2-7,TRBV4-2,.
TGTGCCAGCAGTCGGAGACAGGGGGCGGGCGACTCACCCCTCCACTTT,CASSRRQGAGDSPLHF,TRBD1,TRBJ1-6,TRBV3-1/TRBV3-2,.
TGTGCCAGCAGCTTAGATAGCCTCACGAATTCGGGAAACACCATATATTTT,CASSLDSLTNSGNTIYF,.,TRBJ1-3,TRBV13,.
TGCGCCAGCAGCAAGGTAGCGGGGGAAAACAATGAGCAGTTCTTC,CASSKVAGENNEQFF,TRBD2,TRBJ2-1,TRBV5-1,.
TGTGCCAGCAGCCACGAACCCCGCGGTAGCAATCAGCCCCAGCATTTT,CASSHEPRGSNQPQHF,.,TRBJ1-5,TRBV11-2,.
TGTGCCACGCGGCTAGGGGGTCAGGATACTATTCCCTACGAGCAGTACTTC,CATRLGGQDTIPYEQYF,.,TRBJ2-7,TRBV10-3,.
TGTGCCAGCAGTTCTTCATACCAACTCTACGCCGCGGGGAAGTACTTC,CASSSSYQLYAAGKYF,.,TRBJ2-7,TRBV28,.
TGTGCCAGCTTAACACCGGGACAGGGACGCCGAACTGAAGCTTTCTTT,CASLTPGQGRRTEAFF,TRBD1,TRBJ1-1,TRBV18,.
TGTGCCAGCAGCCAAGGACTAGCGGGATTCAATGAGCAGTTCTTC,CASSQGLAGFNEQFF,TRBD2,TRBJ2-1,TRBV3-1/TRBV3-2,.
TGTGCCAGCAGTTACTCGATGTTAGGACAGCCGTTGAATCAGCCCCAGCATTTT,CASSYSMLGQPLNQPQHF,.,TRBJ1-5,TRBV6-2/TRBV6-3,.
TGTGCCAGCAGCTTTCGGGGGGCCCGGTTCGATGAGCAGTTCTTC,CASSFRGARFDEQFF,.,TRBJ2-1,TRBV5-5,.
TGTGCCAGCTCGGCAAACAGGGCCTCCCTGACCAACACTGAAGCTTTCTTT,CASSANRASLTNTEAFF,.,TRBJ1-1,TRBV18,.
TGTGCCTGGAGATATACAGGGTCACCCCTCCACTTT,CAWRYTGSPLHF,.,TRBJ1-6,TRBV30,.
TGTGCCAGCAGCTTCTCCGGTAACACCGGGGAGCTGTTTTTT,CASSFSGNTGELFF,.,TRBJ2-2,TRBV11-3,.
TGTGCCAGCAGCCAAATAAAACAGGGAACACAGAACACTGAAGCTTTCTTT,CASSQIKQGTQNTEAFF,.,TRBJ1-1,TRBV4-2,.
TGTGCCAGCAGACCAACAGGGGGCGGCTTCGGTCAGCAGTACTTC,CASRPTGGGFGQQYF,TRBD1,TRBJ2-7,TRBV27,.
TGTGCCAGCAGCCAAGAGGCGGGGGCGAGCACCGGGGAGCTGTTTTTT,CASSQEAGASTGELFF,.,TRBJ2-2,TRBV4-2,.
TGTGCCAGCAGTGATCAGGGATGGAGCTATGGCTACACCTTC,CASSDQGWSYGYTF,.,TRBJ1-2,TRBV2,.
TGTGCCACCAGCAGAGGGACACCGGTCAACCGATGGGAGCAGTACTTC,CATSRGTPVNRWEQYF,.,TRBJ2-7,TRBV15,.
TGTGCCAGCAGCTCCGGGGGGTTCAATGAGCAGTTCTTC,CASSSGGFNEQFF,TRBD2,TRBJ2-1,TRBV13,.
TGTGCCAGCAGCCAACACGGCTACAATGAGCAGTTCTTC,CASSQHGYNEQFF,.,TRBJ2-1,TRBV14,.
TGTGCCGGGACCCCTCGCAGGACAGGGGGCAATCAGCCCCAGCATTTT,CAGTPRRTGGNQPQHF,TRBD1,TRBJ1-5,TRBV28,.
TGTGCCAGCAGTTCACAGGGGGACCTATTAGCCCTCCACTTT,CASSSQGDLLALHF,TRBD1,TRBJ1-6,TRBV2,.
TGTGCCAGCAGTTTACTTTCCGGGCGACTAAATCAGCCCCAGCATTTT,CASSLLSGRLNQPQHF,.,TRBJ1-5,TRBV27,.
TGTGCCAGCTCACTGACTAGCGGGAACTACAATGAGCAGTTCTTC,CASSLTSGNYNEQFF,TRBD2,TRBJ2-1,TRBV18,.
TGTGCCAGCAGTGAAACGACAGGGACTAGCGGGGGGGCTCGATACAATGAGCAGTTCTTC,CASSETTGTSGGARYNEQFF,TRBD2,TRBJ2-1,TRBV2,.
TGTGCCTGGAGCCCCTACCCTACTAATGAAAAACTGTTTTTT,CAWSPYPTNEKLFF,.,TRBJ1-4,TRBV30,.
TGTGCCAGCAGTTTAAGAACAGCTTCCCAAGAGACCCAGTACTTC,CASSLRTASQETQYF,.,TRBJ2-5,TRBV27,.
TGTGCCAGCAGTTCCCGGGACAGGGAGCCTGGCTACACCTTC,CASSSRDREPGYTF,TRBD1,TRBJ1-2,TRBV28,few